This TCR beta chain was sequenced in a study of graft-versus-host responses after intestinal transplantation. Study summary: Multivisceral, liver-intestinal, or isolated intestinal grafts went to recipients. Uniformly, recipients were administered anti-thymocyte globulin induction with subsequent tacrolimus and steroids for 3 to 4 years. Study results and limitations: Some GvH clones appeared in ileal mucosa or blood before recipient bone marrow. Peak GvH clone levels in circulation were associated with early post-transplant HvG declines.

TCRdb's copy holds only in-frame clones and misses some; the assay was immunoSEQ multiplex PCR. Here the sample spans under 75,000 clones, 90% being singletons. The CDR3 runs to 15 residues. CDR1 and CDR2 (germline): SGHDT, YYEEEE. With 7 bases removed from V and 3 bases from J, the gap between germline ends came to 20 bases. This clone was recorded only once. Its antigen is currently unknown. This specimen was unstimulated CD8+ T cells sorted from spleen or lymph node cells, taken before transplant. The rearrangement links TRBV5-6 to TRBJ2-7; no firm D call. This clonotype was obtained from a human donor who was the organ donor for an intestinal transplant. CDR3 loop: CASGHLLDPSYEQYV. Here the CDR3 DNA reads TGTGCCAGCGGCCATTTGTTGGACCCTAGCTACGAGCAGTACGTC.